A single sample is the source of the 30 T cell receptor beta chains below, sequenced in a study of blood T cell repertoires in COVID-19. Sequenced by immunoSEQ multiplex PCR; TCRdb stores in-frame clones only, minus some. The table lists roughly 300,000 clones, approximately 87% of them singletons. Sequencing used peripheral blood. These receptors all come from a woman in her 30s with COVID-19, enrolled during active disease.

The chain recombines TRBV11-2 with TRBJ1-1, with 7 bases fitting TRBD1. Trimming at V came to 5 bases and at J to 0 bases, leaving 9 bases not matched to a gene. From germline, CDR1 is SGHAT and CDR2 FQNNGV. CDR3 size: 16 residues. This CDR3 is CASSPTGQRLNTEAFF. Here the CDR3 DNA reads TGTGCCAGCAGCCCTACGGGACAGCGATTGAACACTGAAGCTTTCTTT.

This chain connects TRBV19 to TRBJ1-1; 8 bases line up with TRBD1. CDR3 length: 14 residues. From germline, CDR1 is LNHDA and CDR2 SQIVND (reference sequence). V was clipped by 5 bases and J by 5 bases; unmatched bases: 7. The CDR3 bases are TGTGCCAGTAGTTTCGGAACAGGGGGGACTGAAGCTTTCTTT. The encoded protein is CASSFGTGGTEAFF.

As regards this clone: Other DNA sequences in the same sample also yield this CDR3. The chain joins TRBV7-8 to TRBJ1-1; unclear D gene. V lost 1 base and J lost 3, with 9 bases in between. The germline V gene encodes CDR1 SGHVS and CDR2 FQNEAQ. The CDR3 is 14 residues long. CDR3 coding DNA: TGTGCCAGCAGCTTAGTTCTCGGGGACACTGAAGCTTTCTTT. Encoded protein: CASSLVLGDTEAFF.

This sequence joins TRBV6-1 and TRBJ2-3; 8 bases agree with TRBD2. Germline trimming cut 0 bases from V and 4 bases from J; bases unmatched to any gene: 6. This CDR3 has 16 amino acids. Germline CDR1 is MNHNS and CDR2 is SASEGT. The DNA for the CDR3 is TGTGCCAGCAGTGAAGCTCCTAGCGGGTTTTCAGATACGCAGTATTTT. Its translation is CASSEAPSGFSDTQYF.

The V gene is TRBV5-1, the J gene TRBJ2-3; 12 positions agree with TRBD2. Losses at the gene ends were 4 bases for V and 2 bases for J; bases not matched to a gene: 5. Germline CDR1 is SGHRS and CDR2 is YFSETQ. The CDR3 extends over 16 amino acids. CDR3 nucleotide sequence: TGCGCCAGCAGCACCGGGACTAGCGGGCTCACAGATACGCAGTATTTT. It specifies CASSTGTSGLTDTQYF.

The chain uses TRBV19 and TRBJ1-5, with 11 bases fitting TRBD1. The CDR3 length is 17 residues. Germline V lookup: CDR1 LNHDA, CDR2 SQIVND (reference sequence). V was pared by 5 bases and J by 2 bases, with 8 bases of the junction left unmatched. CDR3 in amino acids: CASSFGQGAWGNQPQHF. Here the CDR3 DNA reads TGTGCCAGTAGTTTCGGACAGGGGGCTTGGGGCAATCAGCCCCAGCATTTT.

CDR3 nucleotides: TGTGCCAGCAGCTTAGAGACTAGCGGGGGGGCATACGAGCAGTACTTC. Its protein is CASSLETSGGAYEQYF. The chain uses TRBV7-6 and TRBJ2-7; 14 positions agree with TRBD2. V lost 1 base to trimming and J lost 4 bases; unmatched junction nucleotides: 3. CDR1 is SGHVS and CDR2 is FNYEAQ in the germline V gene. The CDR3 totals 16 residues. The whole variable domain, filled in from reference TRBV7-6 and TRBJ2-7, reads GAGVSQSPRYKVTKRGQDVALRCDPISGHVSLYWYRQALGQGPEFLTYFNYEAQQDKSGLPNDRFSAERPEGSISTLTIQRTEQRDSAMYRCASSLETSGGAYEQYFGPGTRLTVT.

The rearrangement joins TRBV21-1 to TRBJ2-7; whether TRBD1, the table's D call, matches the DNA was not checked. TRBV21-1 is marked as a pseudogene. The CDR3 consists of 14 residues. The chain's CDR3 is CARHSTGGYPEQYF. DNA for the CDR3: TGTGCCAGACATTCGACAGGGGGCTACCCCGAGCAGTACTTC.

CDR3 sequence reads: CASSYTGETQYF. The CDR3 DNA is TGCGCCAGCAGTTACACGGGGGAGACCCAGTACTTC. This chain connects TRBV5-1 to TRBJ2-5; perhaps TRBD2 as D (5 bases). The length of the CDR3 is 12 residues. V lost 5 bases to trimming and J lost 5 bases, with 10 bases between them. Looked up from germline, CDR1 is SGHRS and CDR2 is YFSETQ.

In its sample, this clone was seen once. CDR3 in amino acids: CASSYTLQTSTDTQYF. The CDR3 DNA is TGTGCCAGCAGTTACACGTTGCAGACTTCCACAGATACGCAGTATTTT. The chain recombines TRBV6-5 with TRBJ2-3; D not resolved. V was clipped by 2 bases and J by 2 bases, with 14 bases between them. The CDR3 is made up of 16 amino acids. Germline CDR1 and CDR2: MNHEY and SVGAGI.

V is TRBV4-2 and J is TRBJ2-7; tentatively, D is TRBD1 (6 bases). The CDR3 length is 15 residues. Germline CDR1 LGHNA, CDR2 YNFKEQ. Trimming pared 4 bases from V and 5 bases from J, leaving 18 bases between. The CDR3 bases are TGTGCCAGCAGCCGGAGCCAGGGGAGTAGCGACGAGCAGTACTTC. Translating it yields CASSRSQGSSDEQYF.

The chain is built from TRBV19 and TRBJ2-7, with 11 bases identical to TRBD1. Germline V gene data show CDR1 as LNHDA and CDR2 as SQIVND (reference sequence). Losses at the gene ends were 5 bases for V and 5 bases for J; bases not matched to a gene: 5. CDR3 size: 14 residues. CDR3 sequence (DNA): TGTGCCAGTAGTCCTCGGACAGGGGGCCACGAGCAGTACTTC. Its protein is CASSPRTGGHEQYF.

This chain joins TRBV3-1 (or the pseudogene TRBV3-2) and TRBJ2-7; 10 bases map to TRBD1. Germline assignment: CDR1 LGHDT and CDR2 YNNKEL (reference sequence). With V trimmed by 2 bases and J by 5 bases, 3 bases remained unmatched. The CDR3 is made up of 14 amino acids. CDR3 coding DNA: TGTGCCAGCAGCCAATGGGACAGGGGCAACGAGCAGTACTTC. Translating gives CASSQWDRGNEQYF.

The V gene is TRBV27, the J gene TRBJ2-7, with TRBD1 identical over 7 bases. Germline CDR1 MNHEY, CDR2 SMNVEV (reference sequence). With 2 bases clipped from V and 3 bases from J, the junction kept 10 bases outside the gene matches. This CDR3 has 16 amino acids. This CDR3 reads CASSLRQGDSHYEQYF. The CDR3 region has the DNA TGTGCCAGCAGTTTACGCCAAGGGGACAGTCACTACGAGCAGTACTTC.

The rearrangement links TRBV2 to TRBJ2-7; possible D gene TRBD1, 6 bases. CDR1 is SNHLY, CDR2 FYNNEI, per germline. The germline V and J ends were trimmed by 7 bases and 0 bases, with 13 bases remaining between them. This CDR3 is 14 amino acids long. DNA for the CDR3: TGTGCCAGCATTGGGACACTGAGCTCCTACGAGCAGTACTTC. This sequence encodes CASIGTLSSYEQYF.

In nucleotides, the CDR3 is TGCGCCAGCAGCCAAGAGGCCCAATATTCACCCCTCCACTTT. Translation gives CASSQEAQYSPLHF. V is TRBV4-1 and J is TRBJ1-6, with unresolved D. The CDR3 extends over 14 amino acids. V was shortened by 0 bases and J by 8 bases, with 8 bases between the two germline ends. Germline CDR1 MGHRA, CDR2 YSYEKL.

The rearrangement uses TRBV5-1 and TRBJ1-1, with 7 bases fitting TRBD1. Germline values: CDR1 SGHRS, CDR2 YFSETQ. This CDR3 is 14 amino acids long. Losses at the gene ends were 3 bases for V and 5 bases for J; bases not matched to a gene: 7. CDR3 amino acids: CASSSQGVPTEAFF. In DNA, the CDR3 is TGCGCCAGCAGCTCCCAGGGGGTGCCAACTGAAGCTTTCTTT.

The chain recombines TRBV28 with TRBJ1-2; D gene unclear. Germline V gene sequence: CDR1 MDHEN, CDR2 SYDVKM. The germline V and J ends were trimmed by 4 bases and 6 bases, with 15 bases remaining between them. The CDR3 has 14 amino acids. Here the CDR3 reads CASSWREGAHGYTF. The CDR3 DNA reads as TGTGCCAGCAGTTGGCGGGAGGGCGCCCATGGCTACACCTTC.

The rearrangement joins TRBV3-1 (or the pseudogene TRBV3-2) to TRBJ2-2, with D perhaps matching TRBD1 (5 bases). Germline lookup yields CDR1 LGHDT and CDR2 YNNKEL (reference sequence). The CDR3 is 15 residues long. V lost 2 bases, J lost 3 bases, and 10 bases lay in between. The CDR3 DNA follows: TGTGCCAGCAGCCAATTTACAGGTTACACCGGGGAGCTGTTTTTT. Protein product: CASSQFTGYTGELFF.

J is TRBJ2-1 and V is TRBV6-5; D is perhaps TRBD2 (5 bases). The CDR3 has 14 residues. Germline-derived CDR1 and CDR2 are MNHEY and SVGAGI. V lost 5 bases and J 8 bases, leaving 16 bases between the germline ends. CDR3 nucleotides: TGTGCCAGCAGTCCGGGGTCGGGTATCCATGAGCAGTTCTTC. Translated: CASSPGSGIHEQFF.

Only a few counts were recorded for this clone. This chain's CDR3 is CASSGQGHQPQHF. CDR3 DNA: TGTGCCAGCTCAGGACAGGGGCACCAGCCCCAGCATTTT. The gene calls are TRBV12-3 or TRBV12-4 and TRBJ1-5, with 9 positions matching TRBD1. With 8 bases clipped from V and 7 bases from J, the junction kept 6 bases outside the gene matches. This CDR3 region has 13 residues.

Notes on this clone: Other DNA sequences in the sample encode the same CDR3. The V and J genes are TRBV28 and TRBJ1-5; D gene unclear. Germline V CDR1 and CDR2: MDHEN, SYDVKM. V lost 3 bases to trimming and J lost 3 bases, with 12 bases between them. The CDR3 extends over 15 amino acids. The CDR3 nucleotides are TGTGCCAGCAGTTTGAGAGGTAGTCCCAATCAGCCCCAGCATTTT. Residues: CASSLRGSPNQPQHF.

V usage is TRBV9 and J usage is TRBJ2-1; 16 bases line up with TRBD2. J was trimmed by 7 bases and V by 3 bases; bases with no gene match: 10. The CDR3 length is 18 residues. Germline CDR1 is SGDLS and CDR2 is YYNGEE. DNA for the CDR3: TGTGCCAGCAGCGCCTCCGGGACTAGCGGGGGGGCTGATAATGAGCAGTTCTTC. As protein: CASSASGTSGGADNEQFF.

CDR3 sequence (DNA): TGTGCCAGCAGTACGACAGGGTCCAGGGATGAGCAGTTCTTC. It translates to CASSTTGSRDEQFF. The rearrangement links TRBV2 to TRBJ2-1, with 7 bases that match TRBD1. This CDR3 spans 14 amino acids. Germline V CDR1 and CDR2: SNHLY, FYNNEI. The J segment lost 8 bases and the V segment lost 5 bases, leaving 9 bases of the junction unmatched.

This chain links TRBV4-1 with TRBJ1-6, with 9 positions matching TRBD1. J lost 9 bases, V lost 2 bases, and 5 bases had no gene match. Germline assignment: CDR1 MGHRA and CDR2 YSYEKL. The CDR3 totals 15 residues. CDR3 coding DNA: TGCGCCAGCAGCCAAAACAGGGGGCTTGGTTCACCCCTCCACTTT. It is translated as CASSQNRGLGSPLHF.

This clone appeared a few times. In DNA form, the CDR3 reads TGTGCCAGCAGCTTCGCGCTAGGCATCTACAATGAGCAGTTCTTC. Translated: CASSFALGIYNEQFF. The rearrangement links TRBV7-9 to TRBJ2-1; D not certain. CDR3 size: 15 residues. V was trimmed by 3 bases and J by 3 bases, leaving 12 bases between them. CDR1 is SEHNR, CDR2 FQNEAQ, per germline (reference sequence).

The gene calls are TRBV4-1 and TRBJ1-6; unclear D gene. Between the trimmed V and J ends, which lost 4 bases and 0 bases, there was a span of 16 bases. CDR3 length: 18 amino acids. The germline CDR1 and CDR2 sequences are MGHRA and YSYEKL. This CDR3 is CASSLTETGSSYNSPLHF. CDR3 in DNA: TGCGCCAGCAGCCTCACTGAGACGGGAAGCTCCTATAATTCACCCCTCCACTTT.

This clone has a single count. The chain has TRBV5-1 and TRBJ1-1; possibly TRBD1 for D (6 bases). Trimming took 0 bases from V and 0 from J, leaving 9 bases between them. The CDR3 sequence is 15 residues long. Looked up from germline, CDR1 is SGHRS and CDR2 is YFSETQ. CDR3 coding DNA: TGCGCCAGCAGCTTGGGGACAGCACTGAACACTGAAGCTTTCTTT. Encoded protein: CASSLGTALNTEAFF.

The chain is built from TRBV9 and TRBJ2-3; 8 nucleotides line up with TRBD2. The V and J ends lost 0 bases and 4 bases, in that order; junction bases with no gene match: 4. Germline lookup yields CDR1 SGDLS and CDR2 YYNGEE. The CDR3 is 15 amino acids. Here the CDR3 reads CASSVAGGAPDTQYF. The CDR3 DNA is TGTGCCAGCAGCGTAGCCGGGGGGGCCCCAGATACGCAGTATTTT.

To note about this clone: The same CDR3 is also encoded by other DNA sequences in this sample. The rearrangement links TRBV11-2 to TRBJ2-3; 9 nucleotides line up with TRBD2. V shed 5 bases and J 6 bases; nucleotides not matched to a gene: 9. CDR1 is SGHAT and CDR2 is FQNNGV in the germline V gene. This CDR3 has 15 amino acids. The CDR3 spells CASSPLAGVTDTQYF. The CDR3 region has the DNA TGTGCCAGCAGCCCTTTAGCGGGGGTAACTGATACGCAGTATTTT.